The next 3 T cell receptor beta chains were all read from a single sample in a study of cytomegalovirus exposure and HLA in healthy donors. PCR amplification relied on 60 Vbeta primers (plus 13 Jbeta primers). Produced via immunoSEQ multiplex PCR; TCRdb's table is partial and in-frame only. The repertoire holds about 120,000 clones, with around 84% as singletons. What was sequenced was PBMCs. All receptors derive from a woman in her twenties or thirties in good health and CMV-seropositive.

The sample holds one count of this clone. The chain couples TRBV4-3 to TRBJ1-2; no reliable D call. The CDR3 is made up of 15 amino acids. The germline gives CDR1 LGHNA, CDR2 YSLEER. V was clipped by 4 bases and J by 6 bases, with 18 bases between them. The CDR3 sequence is CASSPDIPRPHGYTF. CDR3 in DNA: TGCGCCAGCAGCCCTGACATCCCCCGGCCCCATGGCTACACCTTC.

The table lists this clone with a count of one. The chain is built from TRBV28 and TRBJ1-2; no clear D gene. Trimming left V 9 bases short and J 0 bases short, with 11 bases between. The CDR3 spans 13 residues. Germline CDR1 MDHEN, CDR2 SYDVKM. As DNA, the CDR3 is TGTGCCAGTAACATGTACCCTAACTATGGCTACACCTTC. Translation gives CASNMYPNYGYTF.

CDR3 DNA sequence: TGTGCCAGCAGTTACCCCTCTCGGGCCCAGTACTTC. It codes for CASSYPSRAQYF. The genes are TRBV6-6 and TRBJ2-5; D is unresolved. Germline V gene sequence: CDR1 MNHNY, CDR2 SVGAGI (reference sequence). The CDR3 totals 12 residues. V was clipped by 2 bases and J by 9 bases, with 10 bases between them.